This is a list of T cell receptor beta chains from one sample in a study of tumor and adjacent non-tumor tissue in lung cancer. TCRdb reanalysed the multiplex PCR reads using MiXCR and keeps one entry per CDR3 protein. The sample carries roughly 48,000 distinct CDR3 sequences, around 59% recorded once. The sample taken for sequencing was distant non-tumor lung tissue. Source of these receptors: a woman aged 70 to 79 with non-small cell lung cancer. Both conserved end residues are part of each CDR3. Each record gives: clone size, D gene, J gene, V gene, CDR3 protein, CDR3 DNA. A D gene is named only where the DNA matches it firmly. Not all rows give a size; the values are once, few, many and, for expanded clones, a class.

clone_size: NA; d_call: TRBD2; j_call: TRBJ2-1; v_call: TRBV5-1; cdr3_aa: CASSAGTRNNKQFF; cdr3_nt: TGCGCCAGCAGCGCCGGGACTAGGAACAATAAGCAGTTCTTC
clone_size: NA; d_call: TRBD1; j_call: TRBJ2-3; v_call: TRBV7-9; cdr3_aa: CASSFPGTGGTDTQYF; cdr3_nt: TGTGCCAGCAGCTTCCCCGGGACAGGAGGCACAGATACGCAGTATTTT
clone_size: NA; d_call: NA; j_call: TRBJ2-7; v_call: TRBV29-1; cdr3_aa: CSFGEQYF; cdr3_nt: TGCAGCTTTGGCGAGCAGTACTTC
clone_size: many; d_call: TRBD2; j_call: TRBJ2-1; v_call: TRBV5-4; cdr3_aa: CASSPHLGLAGGNEQFF; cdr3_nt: TGTGCCAGCAGCCCCCACCTCGGACTAGCGGGAGGGAATGAGCAGTTCTTC
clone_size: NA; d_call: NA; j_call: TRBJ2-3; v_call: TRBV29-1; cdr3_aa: CSAEARMVGGDTQYF; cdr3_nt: TGCAGCGCCGAGGCGCGGATGGTAGGAGGAGATACGCAGTATTTT
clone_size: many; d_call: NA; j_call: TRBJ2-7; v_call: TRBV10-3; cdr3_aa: CAISEARDAYEQYF; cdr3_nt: TGTGCCATCAGTGAGGCTAGGGATGCCTACGAGCAGTACTTC
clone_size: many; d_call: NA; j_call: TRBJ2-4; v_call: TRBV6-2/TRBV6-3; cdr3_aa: CASSYDVQNIQYF; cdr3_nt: TGTGCCAGCAGTTACGATGTCCAAAACATTCAGTACTTC
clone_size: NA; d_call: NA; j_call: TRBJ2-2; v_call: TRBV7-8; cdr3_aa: CAGSPYRESTGEQFF; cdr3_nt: TGTGCCGGCAGCCCGTACAGGGAATCAACCGGGGAGCAGTTTTTT
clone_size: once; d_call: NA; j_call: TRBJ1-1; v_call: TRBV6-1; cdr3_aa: CASMGTQNTEAFF; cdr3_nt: TGTGCCAGCATGGGCACCCAGAACACTGAAGCTTTCTTT
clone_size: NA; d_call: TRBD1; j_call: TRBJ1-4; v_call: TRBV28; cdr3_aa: CVSSIRQGATNERLFF; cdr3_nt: TGTGTCAGCAGTATTCGACAGGGAGCAACTAATGAAAGACTGTTTTTT
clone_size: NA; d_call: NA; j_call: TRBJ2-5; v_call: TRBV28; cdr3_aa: CASSPLGLEETQHF; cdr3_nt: TGTGCCAGCAGCCCCCTCGGCCTGGAAGAGACCCAGCACTTC
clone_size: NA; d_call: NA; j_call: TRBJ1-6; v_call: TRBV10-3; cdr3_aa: CAISAGSSYISPLHF; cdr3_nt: TGTGCCATCAGTGCAGGGAGCTCCTATATTTCACCCCTACACTTT
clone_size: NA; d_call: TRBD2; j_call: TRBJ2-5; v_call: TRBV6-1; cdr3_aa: CASIDPGTSGRETQYF; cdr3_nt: TGCGCCAGCATTGATCCCGGGACTAGCGGAAGGGAGACCCAGTACTTC
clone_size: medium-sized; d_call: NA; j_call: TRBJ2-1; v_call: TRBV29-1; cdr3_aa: CSVGKGYEQFF; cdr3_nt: TGCAGCGTGGGGAAGGGGTATGAGCAGTTCTTC
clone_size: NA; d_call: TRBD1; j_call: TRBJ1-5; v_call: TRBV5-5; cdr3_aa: CASSTDRARGQPQHF; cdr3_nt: TGTGCCAGCAGCACTGACAGGGCGAGGGGTCAGCCCCAGCATTTT
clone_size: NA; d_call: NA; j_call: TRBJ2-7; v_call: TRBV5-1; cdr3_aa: CASSPMETWPLHEQYF; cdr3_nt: TGCGCCAGCAGCCCAATGGAGACATGGCCGCTCCACGAGCAGTACTTC
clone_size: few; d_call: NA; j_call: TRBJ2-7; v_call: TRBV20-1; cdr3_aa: CSASFWVGEQYF; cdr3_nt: TGCAGTGCTAGTTTCTGGGTTGGCGAGCAGTACTTC
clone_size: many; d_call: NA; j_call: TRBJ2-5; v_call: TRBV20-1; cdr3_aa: CSASWIGETQYF; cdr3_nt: TGCAGTGCTAGTTGGATCGGGGAGACCCAGTACTTC
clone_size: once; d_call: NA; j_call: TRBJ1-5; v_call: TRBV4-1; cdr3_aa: CTSSQDLTGQIQHF; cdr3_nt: TGCACCAGCAGCCAAGATCTGACAGGTCAGATTCAGCATTTT
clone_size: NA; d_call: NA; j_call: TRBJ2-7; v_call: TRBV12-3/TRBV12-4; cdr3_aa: CASSPPERVGSYEQYF; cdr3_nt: TGTGCCAGCAGCCCCCCAGAGAGGGTGGGCTCCTACGAGCAATACTTC
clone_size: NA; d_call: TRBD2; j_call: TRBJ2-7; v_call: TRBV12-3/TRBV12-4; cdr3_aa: CVSSLRGSGRDEQYF; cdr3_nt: TGTGTCAGCAGTCTCCGGGGTAGCGGGAGAGACGAGCAGTACTTC
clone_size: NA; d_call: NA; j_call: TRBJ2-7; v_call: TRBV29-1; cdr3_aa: CSAANRDGFYEQYF; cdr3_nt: TGCAGCGCCGCTAACAGGGACGGATTCTACGAGCAGTACTTC
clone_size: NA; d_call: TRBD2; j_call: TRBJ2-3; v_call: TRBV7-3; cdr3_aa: CVSSSLAVSTDTQYF; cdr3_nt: TGTGTCAGCAGCTCGCTAGCGGTTAGCACAGATACGCAGTATTTT
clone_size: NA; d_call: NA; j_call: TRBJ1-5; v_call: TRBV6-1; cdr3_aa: CASSDYPLQHF; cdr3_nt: TGTGCCAGCAGTGATTACCCGCTCCAACATTTT
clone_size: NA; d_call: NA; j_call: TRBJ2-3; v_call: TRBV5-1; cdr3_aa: CASSHYRATDTLYF; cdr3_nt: TGCGCCAGCAGCCATTACAGGGCGACAGATACGCTGTATTTT
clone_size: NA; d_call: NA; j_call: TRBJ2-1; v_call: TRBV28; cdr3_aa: CASGLVDSYNEQFF; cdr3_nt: TGTGCCAGCGGTTTAGTTGACAGCTACAATGAGCAGTTCTTC
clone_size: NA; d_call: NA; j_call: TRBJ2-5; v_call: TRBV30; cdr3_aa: CAWSVDQERAQYF; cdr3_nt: TGTGCCTGGAGTGTAGACCAGGAGCGGGCACAGTACTTC
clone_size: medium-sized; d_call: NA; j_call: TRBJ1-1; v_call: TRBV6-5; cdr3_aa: CASSYSRGRAAEAFF; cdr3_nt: TGTGCCAGCAGTTACTCGCGGGGGCGCGCGGCTGAAGCTTTCTTT
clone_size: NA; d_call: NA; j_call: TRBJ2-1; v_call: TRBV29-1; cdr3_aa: CSIDPLSNEQFF; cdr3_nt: TGCAGCATTGATCCATTAAGCAATGAGCAGTTCTTC
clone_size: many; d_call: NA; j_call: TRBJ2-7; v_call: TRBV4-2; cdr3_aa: CASSPSYSQNYEQYF; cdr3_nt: TGTGCCAGCAGCCCCTCCTACAGTCAAAACTACGAGCAGTACTTC
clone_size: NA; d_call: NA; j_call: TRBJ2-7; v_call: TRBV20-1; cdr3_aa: CSTSGSRGVYEQYF; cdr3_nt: TGCAGTACCAGTGGGAGTAGGGGAGTCTACGAGCAGTACTTC
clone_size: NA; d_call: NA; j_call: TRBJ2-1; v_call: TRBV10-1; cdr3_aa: CASSESGFHGQTPQFF; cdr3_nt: TGCGCCAGCAGTGAGTCTGGGTTTCACGGGCAGACTCCGCAGTTCTTC
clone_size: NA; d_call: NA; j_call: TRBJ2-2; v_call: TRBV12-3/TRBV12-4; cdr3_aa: CASIELGTEELFF; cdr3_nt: TGTGCCAGCATCGAATTGGGCACCGAGGAGCTGTTTTTT
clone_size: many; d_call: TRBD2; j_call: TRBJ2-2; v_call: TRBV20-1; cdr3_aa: CSASASGSDTGELFF; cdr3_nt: TGCAGTGCTAGTGCCAGCGGGAGCGACACCGGGGAGCTGTTTTTT
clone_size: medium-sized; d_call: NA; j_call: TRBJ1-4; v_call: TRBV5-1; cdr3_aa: CASSLEPPEEKLFF; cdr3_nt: TGCGCCAGCAGCTTGGAGCCTCCGGAGGAAAAACTGTTTTTT
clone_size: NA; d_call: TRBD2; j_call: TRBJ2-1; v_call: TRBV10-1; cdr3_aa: CVSSSTSGTMNEQFF; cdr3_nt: TGCGTCAGCAGTTCGACTAGCGGAACAATGAATGAGCAGTTCTTC
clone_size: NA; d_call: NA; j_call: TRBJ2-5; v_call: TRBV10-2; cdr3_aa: CASSDFSAQYF; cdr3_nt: TGCGCCAGCAGTGATTTCTCGGCCCAGTACTTC
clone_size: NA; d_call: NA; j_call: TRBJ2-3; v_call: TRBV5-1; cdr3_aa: CASSLDGISSTDTQYF; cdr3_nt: TGCGCCAGCAGCTTGGATGGGATCTCTAGCACAGATACGCAGTATTTT
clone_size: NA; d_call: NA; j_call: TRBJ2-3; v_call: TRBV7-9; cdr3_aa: CPSSLHQSDTQYF; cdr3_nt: TGTCCCAGCAGCCTCCACCAGTCAGATACGCAGTATTTT
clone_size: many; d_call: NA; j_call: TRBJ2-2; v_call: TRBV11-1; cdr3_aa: CASSLGSHSSGTGELFF; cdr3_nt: TGTGCCAGCAGCTTAGGGTCCCACTCCAGTGGGACCGGGGAGCTGTTTTTT
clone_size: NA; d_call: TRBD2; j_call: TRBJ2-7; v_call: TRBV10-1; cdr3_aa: CASSIQRENEQYF; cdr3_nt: TGCGCGAGCAGTATCCAGCGGGAAAACGAGCAGTACTTC
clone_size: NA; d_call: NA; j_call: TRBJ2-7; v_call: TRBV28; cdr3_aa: CASSAPRGRALLAEQYF; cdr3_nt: TGTGCCAGTAGTGCCCCTAGGGGGAGGGCCCTTTTGGCCGAGCAGTACTTC
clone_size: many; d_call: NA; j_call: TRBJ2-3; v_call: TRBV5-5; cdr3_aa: CASSMLEHGDSTDTQYF; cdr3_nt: TGTGCCAGCAGCATGTTAGAGCATGGAGATAGCACAGATACGCAGTATTTT
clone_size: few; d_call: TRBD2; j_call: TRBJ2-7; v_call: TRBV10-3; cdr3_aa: CVISGGTSGSYEHYF; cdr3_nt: TGTGTCATCAGTGGGGGGACTAGCGGTTCCTACGAGCACTACTTC
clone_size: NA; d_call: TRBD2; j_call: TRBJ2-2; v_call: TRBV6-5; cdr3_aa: CASGLAGGPNSGELFF; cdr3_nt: TGTGCCAGCGGTTTAGCGGGAGGGCCTAACTCCGGGGAGCTGTTTTTT
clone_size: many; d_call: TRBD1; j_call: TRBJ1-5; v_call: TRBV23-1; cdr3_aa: CASSQSGQGLGNQPQHF; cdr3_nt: TGCGCCAGCAGTCAATCGGGACAGGGTCTCGGGAATCAGCCCCAGCATTTT
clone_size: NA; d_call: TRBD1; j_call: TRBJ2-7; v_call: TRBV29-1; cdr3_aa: CRVVQGVPTGEQYF; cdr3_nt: TGCAGGGTTGTACAGGGGGTCCCTACCGGCGAGCAGTACTTC
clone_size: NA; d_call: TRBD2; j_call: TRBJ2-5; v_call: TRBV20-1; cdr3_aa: CSASPAGLAGQETQYF; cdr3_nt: TGCAGTGCTAGCCCCGCGGGGTTAGCGGGGCAAGAGACCCAGTACTTC
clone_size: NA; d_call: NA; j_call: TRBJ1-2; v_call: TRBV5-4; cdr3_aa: CASNLGGPGVAGYTF; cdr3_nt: TGTGCCAGCAACTTGGGGGGGCCAGGGGTGGCTGGTTACACGTTC
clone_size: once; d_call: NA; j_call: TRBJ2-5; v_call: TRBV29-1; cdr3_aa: CIVYTSGETRYF; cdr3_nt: TGCATCGTTTATACGAGCGGAGAGACCCGGTACTTC
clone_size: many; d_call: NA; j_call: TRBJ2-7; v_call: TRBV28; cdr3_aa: CASSSSSYEQYF; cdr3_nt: TGTGCCAGCAGTTCCAGCTCCTACGAGCAGTACTTC
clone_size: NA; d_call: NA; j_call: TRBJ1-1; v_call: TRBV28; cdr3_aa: CVSSSWVSQNTEAFF; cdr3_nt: TGTGTCAGCAGTTCCTGGGTCAGTCAGAACACTGAAGCTTTCTTT
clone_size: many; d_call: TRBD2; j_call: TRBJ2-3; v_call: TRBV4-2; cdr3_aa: CASSQGGSGSADTQYF; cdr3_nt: TGTGCCAGCAGCCAGGGGGGTAGCGGGAGCGCAGATACGCAGTATTTT
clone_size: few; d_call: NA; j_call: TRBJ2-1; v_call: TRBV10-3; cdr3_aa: CAICGGGEQSF; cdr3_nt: TGTGCCATCTGTGGGGGTGGGGAGCAGTCCTTC
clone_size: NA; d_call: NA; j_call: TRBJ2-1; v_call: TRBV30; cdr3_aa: CAWIRGPAYNEQFF; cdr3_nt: TGTGCCTGGATACGTGGCCCGGCCTACAATGAGCAGTTCTTC
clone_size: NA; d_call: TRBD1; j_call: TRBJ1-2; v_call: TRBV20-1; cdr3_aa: CSPRVPQDRVKGYTF; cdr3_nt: TGCAGTCCTAGAGTTCCACAAGACAGGGTAAAGGGCTACACCTTC
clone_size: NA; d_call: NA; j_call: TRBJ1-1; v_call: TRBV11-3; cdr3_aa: CASSFSYDTDAFF; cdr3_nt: TGTGCCAGCAGCTTTTCATACGACACTGATGCCTTCTTT
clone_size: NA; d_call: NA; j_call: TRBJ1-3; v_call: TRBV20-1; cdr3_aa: CSAPQTTRNTIYF; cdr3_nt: TGCAGTGCCCCCCAGACTACTAGAAACACCATATATTTT
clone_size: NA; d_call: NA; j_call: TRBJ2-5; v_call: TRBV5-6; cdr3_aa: CASSLYEETQCF; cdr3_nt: TGTGCAAGCAGCTTGTACGAGGAGACCCAGTGCTTC
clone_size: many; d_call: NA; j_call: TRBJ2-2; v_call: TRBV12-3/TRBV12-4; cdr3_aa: CASRPTNTGELFF; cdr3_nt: TGTGCCAGCAGACCAACGAACACCGGGGAGCTGTTTTTT